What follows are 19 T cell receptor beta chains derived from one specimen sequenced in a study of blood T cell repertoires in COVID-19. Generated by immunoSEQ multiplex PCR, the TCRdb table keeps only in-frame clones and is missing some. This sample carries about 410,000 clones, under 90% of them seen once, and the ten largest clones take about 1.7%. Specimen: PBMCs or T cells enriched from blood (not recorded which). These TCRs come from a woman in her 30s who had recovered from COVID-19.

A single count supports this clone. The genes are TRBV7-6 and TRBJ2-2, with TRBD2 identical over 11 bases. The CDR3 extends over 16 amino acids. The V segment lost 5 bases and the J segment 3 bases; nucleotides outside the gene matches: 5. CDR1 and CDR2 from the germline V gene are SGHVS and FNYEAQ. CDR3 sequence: CASSLSGGEDTGELFF. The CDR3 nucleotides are TGTGCCAGCAGCCTTAGCGGGGGGGAGGACACCGGGGAGCTGTTTTTT.

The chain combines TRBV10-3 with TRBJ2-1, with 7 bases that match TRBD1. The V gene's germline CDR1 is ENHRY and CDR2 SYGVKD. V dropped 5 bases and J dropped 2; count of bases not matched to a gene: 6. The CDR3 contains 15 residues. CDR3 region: CAISSGQLAYNEQFF. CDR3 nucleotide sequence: TGTGCCATCAGTTCGGGACAGCTTGCCTACAATGAGCAGTTCTTC.

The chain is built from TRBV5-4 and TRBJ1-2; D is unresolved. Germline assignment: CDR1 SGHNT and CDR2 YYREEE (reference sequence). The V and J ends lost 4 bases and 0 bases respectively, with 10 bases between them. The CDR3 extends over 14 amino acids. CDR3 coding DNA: TGTGCCAGCAGCAAAGCCCAAGCTAACTATGGCTACACCTTC. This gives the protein CASSKAQANYGYTF.

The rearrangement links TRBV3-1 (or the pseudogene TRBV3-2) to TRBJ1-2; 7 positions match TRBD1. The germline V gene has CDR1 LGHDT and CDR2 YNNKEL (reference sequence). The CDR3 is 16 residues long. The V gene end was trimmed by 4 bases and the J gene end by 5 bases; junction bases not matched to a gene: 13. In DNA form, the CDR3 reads TGTGCCAGCAGCCGAGAAAGTACAGGGGTACGATATGGCTACACCTTC. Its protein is CASSRESTGVRYGYTF.

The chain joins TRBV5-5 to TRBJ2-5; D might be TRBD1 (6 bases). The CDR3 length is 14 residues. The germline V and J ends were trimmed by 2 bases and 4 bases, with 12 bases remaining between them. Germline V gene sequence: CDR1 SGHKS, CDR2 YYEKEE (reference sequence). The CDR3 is CASSFRGPTETQYF. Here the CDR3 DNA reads TGTGCCAGCAGCTTCAGGGGCCCCACAGAGACCCAGTACTTC.

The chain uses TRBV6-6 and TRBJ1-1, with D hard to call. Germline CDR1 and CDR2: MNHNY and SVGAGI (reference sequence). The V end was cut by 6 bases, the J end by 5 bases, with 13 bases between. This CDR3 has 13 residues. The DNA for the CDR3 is TGTGCCAGCAGCTCGTCCACGGGGACTGAAGCTTTCTTT. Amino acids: CASSSSTGTEAFF.

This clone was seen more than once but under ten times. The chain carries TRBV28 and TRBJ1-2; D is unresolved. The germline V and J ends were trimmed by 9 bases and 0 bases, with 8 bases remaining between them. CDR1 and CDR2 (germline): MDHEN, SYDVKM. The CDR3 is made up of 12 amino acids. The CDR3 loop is CASQEANYGYTF. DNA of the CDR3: TGTGCCAGTCAAGAGGCTAACTATGGCTACACCTTC.

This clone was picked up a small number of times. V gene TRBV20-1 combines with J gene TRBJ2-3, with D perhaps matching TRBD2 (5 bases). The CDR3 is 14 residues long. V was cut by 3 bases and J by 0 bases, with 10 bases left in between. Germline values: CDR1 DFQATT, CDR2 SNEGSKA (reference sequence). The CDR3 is CSASNGDSTDTQYF. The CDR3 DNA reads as TGCAGTGCTAGTAACGGGGATAGCACAGATACGCAGTATTTT.

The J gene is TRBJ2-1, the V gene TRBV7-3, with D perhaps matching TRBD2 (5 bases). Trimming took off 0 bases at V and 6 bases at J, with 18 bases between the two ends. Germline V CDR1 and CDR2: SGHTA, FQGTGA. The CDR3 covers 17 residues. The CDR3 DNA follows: TGTGCCAGCAGCTTAACCCCCGAGCGGCACTCTGCCAATGAGCAGTTCTTC. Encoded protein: CASSLTPERHSANEQFF.

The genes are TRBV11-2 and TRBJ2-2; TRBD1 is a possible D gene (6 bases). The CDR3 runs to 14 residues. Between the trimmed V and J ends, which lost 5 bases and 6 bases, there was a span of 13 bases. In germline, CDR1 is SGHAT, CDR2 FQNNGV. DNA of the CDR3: TGTGCCAGCAGCCCCCAGTGGGGGCCCGGGGAGCTGTTTTTT. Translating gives CASSPQWGPGELFF.

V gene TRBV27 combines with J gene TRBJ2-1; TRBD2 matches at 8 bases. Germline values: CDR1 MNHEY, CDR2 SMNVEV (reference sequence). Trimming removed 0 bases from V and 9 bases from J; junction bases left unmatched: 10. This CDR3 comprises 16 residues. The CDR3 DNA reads TGTGCCAGCAGTTTATCGATTAGCGGGAAAGGGGGTGAGCAGTTCTTC. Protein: CASSLSISGKGGEQFF.

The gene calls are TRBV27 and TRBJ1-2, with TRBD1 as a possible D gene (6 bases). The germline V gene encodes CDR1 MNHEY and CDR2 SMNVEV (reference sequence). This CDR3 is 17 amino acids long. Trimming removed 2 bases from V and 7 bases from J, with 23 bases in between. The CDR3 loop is CASSLVGTGKIAGGYTF. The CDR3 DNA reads TGTGCCAGCAGTTTAGTAGGCACAGGGAAAATCGCGGGTGGCTACACCTTC.

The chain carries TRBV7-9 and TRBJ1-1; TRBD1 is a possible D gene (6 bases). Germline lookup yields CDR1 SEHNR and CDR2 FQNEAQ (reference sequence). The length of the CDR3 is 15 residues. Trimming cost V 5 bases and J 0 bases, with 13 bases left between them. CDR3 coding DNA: TGTGCCAGCAGCGATCACAGGGAATTGAACACTGAAGCTTTCTTT. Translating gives CASSDHRELNTEAFF.

CDR3 bases: TGTGCCTGGAGTGTGCAGGGTCTTGCCTACGAGCAGTACTTC. Its protein product is CAWSVQGLAYEQYF. The rearrangement links TRBV30 to TRBJ2-7, with a possible D match to TRBD1 (5 bases). V was pared by 0 bases and J by 2 bases, with 11 bases between. This CDR3 has 14 amino acids. CDR1 is GTSNPN and CDR2 is SVGIG in the germline V gene (reference sequence).

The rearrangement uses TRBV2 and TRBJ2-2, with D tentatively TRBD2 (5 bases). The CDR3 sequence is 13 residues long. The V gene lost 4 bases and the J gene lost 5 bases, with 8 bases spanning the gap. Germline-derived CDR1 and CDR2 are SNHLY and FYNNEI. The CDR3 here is CASSGGYTGELFF. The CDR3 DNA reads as TGTGCCAGCAGTGGAGGGTATACCGGGGAGCTGTTTTTT. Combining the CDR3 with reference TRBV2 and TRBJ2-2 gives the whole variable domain EPEVTQTPSHQVTQMGQEVILRCVPISNHLYFYWYRQILGQKVEFLVSFYNNEISEKSEIFDDQFSVERPDGSNFTLKIRSTKLEDSAMYFCASSGGYTGELFFGEGSRLTVL.

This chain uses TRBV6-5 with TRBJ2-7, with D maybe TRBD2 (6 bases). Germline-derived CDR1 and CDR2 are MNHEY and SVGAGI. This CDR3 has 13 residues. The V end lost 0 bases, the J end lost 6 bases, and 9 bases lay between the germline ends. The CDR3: CASSYSREREQYF. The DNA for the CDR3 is TGTGCCAGCAGTTACTCCCGGGAGCGCGAGCAGTACTTC.

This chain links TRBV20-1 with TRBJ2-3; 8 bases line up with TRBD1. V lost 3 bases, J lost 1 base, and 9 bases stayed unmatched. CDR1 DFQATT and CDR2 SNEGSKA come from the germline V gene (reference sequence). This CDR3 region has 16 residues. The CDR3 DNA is TGCAGTGCTAGTTCGACCGGGACAGGAGGCACAGATACGCAGTATTTT. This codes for CSASSTGTGGTDTQYF.

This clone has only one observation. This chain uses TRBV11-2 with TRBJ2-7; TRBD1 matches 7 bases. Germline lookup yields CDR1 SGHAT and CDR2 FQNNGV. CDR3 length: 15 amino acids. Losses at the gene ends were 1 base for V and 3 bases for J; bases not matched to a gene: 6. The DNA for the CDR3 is TGTGCCAGCAGCTTAGGAGTAGGGGGCTACTACGAGCAGTACTTC. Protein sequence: CASSLGVGGYYEQYF.

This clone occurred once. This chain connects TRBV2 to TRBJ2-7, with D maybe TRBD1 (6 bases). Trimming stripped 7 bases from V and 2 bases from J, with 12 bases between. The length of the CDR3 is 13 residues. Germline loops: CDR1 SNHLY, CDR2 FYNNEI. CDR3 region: CASNPGETYEQYF. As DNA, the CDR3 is TGTGCCAGCAACCCAGGGGAAACCTACGAGCAGTACTTC.